The T cell receptor beta chain under discussion was sequenced for a study of Ad26.COV2.S vaccination and SARS-CoV-2 variants. Study-wide background: A participant enrolled in the COV1001 Ad26.COV2.S trial arm provided the sample. Ad26.COV2.S given intramuscularly, once or twice 56 days apart. Study findings and constraints: Reported findings describe substantial breadth in spike-specific CD8+ and CD4+ T cell responses following vaccination.

This CDR3 contains 13 residues. V was pared by 7 bases and J by 4 bases, with 10 bases between. Germline-derived CDR1 and CDR2 are ENHRY and SYGVKD. A note on this clone: Antigen specificity is unknown.

Treatment: roughly 19 received Ad26.COV2.S at low or high dose, single or two shots; 5 received placebo; per-sample allocation not given. Repertoires come from day 63 after the first vaccine or placebo injection. Vaccination employed an Ad26 vector expressing the Wuhan-strain SARS-CoV-2 spike. TCRdb's copy holds only in-frame clones and misses some; the assay was immunoSEQ multiplex PCR. The sample carries some 450,000 clones, about 90% recorded once. The source material was peripheral blood, sampled in a trial of Ad26.COV2.S vaccine versus placebo. The genes are TRBV10-3 and TRBJ1-4, with D hard to call. This TCR was sampled from a person aged 18-60 years who received the Ad26.COV2.S COVID-19 vaccine or a placebo. The CDR3 reads CAIKDANNEKLFF. CDR3 nucleotide sequence: TGTGCCATCAAGGACGCCAATAATGAAAAACTGTTTTTT.